The rows below give T cell receptor beta chains drawn from one sample of a study of CD8 T cells in Susac syndrome. TCRdb reprocessed the immunoSEQ multiplex PCR reads via MiXCR and lists one record per CDR3 protein. Of about 140,000 distinct CDR3 sequences listed, approximately 95% are singletons. Source material: CD4+ T cells from PBMCs. These receptors were collected from a human donor with multiple sclerosis. Each CDR3 is given with its conserved first and last residue. Fields, in order: clone size, D gene, V gene, J gene, CDR3 protein, CDR3 DNA. D genes are given only for firm matches. A row's size may be missing; if present it is once, few, many or a size class.

-	TRBD1	TRBV6-5	TRBJ2-7	CASSRPSTGIYEQYF	TGTGCCAGCAGCCGACCATCGACAGGGATCTACGAGCAGTACTTC
-	-	TRBV20-1	TRBJ2-5	CSAVDPSLAGETQYF	TGCAGTGCTGTTGATCCGTCTCTCGCTGGAGAGACCCAGTACTTC
-	TRBD1	TRBV27	TRBJ2-2	CASSFGQVMNTGELFF	TGTGCCAGCAGTTTTGGACAGGTTATGAACACCGGGGAGCTGTTTTTT
-	-	TRBV28	TRBJ1-6	CLTKGPRNNSPLHF	TGTCTGACTAAGGGGCCACGGAATAATTCACCCCTCCACTTT
-	-	TRBV12-3/TRBV12-4	TRBJ2-4	CASSLENIQYF	TGTGCCAGCAGTTTAGAAAACATTCAGTACTTC
-	TRBD2	TRBV7-3	TRBJ2-7	CASSPKRGGIHEQYF	TGTGCCAGCAGCCCGAAGCGGGGGGGTATCCACGAGCAGTACTTC
-	TRBD2	TRBV5-1	TRBJ2-5	CASSLGPSGVQETQYF	TGCGCCAGCAGCTTGGGTCCTAGCGGGGTCCAAGAGACCCAGTACTTC
once	-	TRBV28	TRBJ1-5	CASGTWQGYNQPQHF	TGTGCCAGCGGAACCTGGCAGGGTTACAATCAGCCCCAGCATTTT
-	-	TRBV20-1	TRBJ2-6	CSARVDNSGANVLTF	TGCAGTGCTAGAGTCGACAACTCTGGGGCCAACGTCCTGACTTTC
-	-	TRBV28	TRBJ2-7	CASGEQYF	TGTGCCAGTGGGGAGCAGTACTTC
-	-	TRBV5-4	TRBJ2-5	CASSFGADQETQYF	TGTGCCAGCAGCTTCGGAGCAGACCAAGAGACCCAGTACTTC
-	-	TRBV5-1	TRBJ1-1	CASSLGLREAFF	TGCGCCAGCAGCTTGGGCCTCAGGGAAGCTTTCTTT
once	TRBD1	TRBV24-1	TRBJ1-1	CATSKTGMNTEAFF	TGTGCCACCAGTAAGACAGGGATGAACACTGAAGCTTTCTTT
-	TRBD1	TRBV24-1	TRBJ2-1	CATPGTGGNNEQFF	TGTGCCACCCCCGGGACAGGGGGAAACAATGAGCAGTTCTTC
-	-	TRBV5-1	TRBJ2-3	CASSWPTDTQYF	TGCGCCAGCAGCTGGCCTACAGATACGCAGTATTTT
-	-	TRBV7-2	TRBJ1-6	CASSLARGVRSPLHF	TGTGCCAGCAGCTTAGCCCGGGGCGTCCGGTCACCCCTCCACTTT
-	TRBD1	TRBV6-6	TRBJ1-1	CASSYPSTGADTEAFF	TGTGCCAGCAGTTACCCCTCGACAGGGGCGGACACTGAAGCTTTCTTT
-	-	TRBV7-8	TRBJ2-5	CASSRGRLYQETQYF	TGTGCCAGCAGCCGCGGCAGACTTTACCAAGAGACCCAGTACTTC
-	TRBD1	TRBV19	TRBJ2-5	CASSPRGQGLQETQYF	TGTGCCAGTAGTCCACGGGGACAGGGGCTCCAAGAGACCCAGTACTTC
-	-	TRBV20-1	TRBJ2-7	CSARRASSYEQYF	TGCAGTGCTAGGAGGGCCAGTTCCTACGAGCAGTACTTC
-	TRBD1	TRBV27	TRBJ1-6	CAAGQENSPLHF	TGCGCCGCGGGACAGGAAAATTCACCCCTCCACTTT
-	TRBD1	TRBV20-1	TRBJ2-7	CSAHRGTTYEQYF	TGCAGTGCTCACAGGGGAACCACCTACGAGCAGTACTTC
-	TRBD2	TRBV29-1	TRBJ2-5	CSVNPLRLAGNEETQYF	TGCAGCGTTAACCCCCTTCGACTAGCGGGAAATGAAGAGACCCAGTACTTC
-	-	TRBV7-6	TRBJ2-5	CASSTLTVQETQYF	TGTGCCAGCAGCACGTTGACAGTACAAGAGACCCAGTACTTC
-	-	TRBV7-2	TRBJ1-2	CASSLTGSYGYTF	TGTGCCAGCAGTCTCACAGGGAGCTATGGCTACACCTTC
-	TRBD1	TRBV20-1	TRBJ2-1	CSARDSLGQGKWKQFF	TGCAGTGCTAGAGACTCCCTGGGACAGGGGAAATGGAAGCAGTTCTTC
-	TRBD2	TRBV3-1	TRBJ2-7	CASSQAGGSYEQYF	TGTGCCAGCAGCCAAGCGGGAGGCTCCTACGAGCAGTACTTC
once	TRBD1	TRBV20-1	TRBJ1-1	CSAGPMQGANTEAFF	TGCAGTGCTGGGCCTATGCAGGGGGCGAACACTGAAGCTTTCTTT
-	-	TRBV19	TRBJ2-5	CASSFSAGQETQYF	TGTGCCAGTAGTTTCTCCGCCGGCCAAGAGACCCAGTACTTC
-	-	TRBV7-2	TRBJ2-7	CASSLGPTGPYEQYF	TGTGCCAGCAGCTTAGGTCCTACAGGGCCCTACGAGCAGTACTTC
-	-	TRBV4-2	TRBJ2-1	CASSPQMQSNEQFF	TGTGCCAGCAGCCCTCAAATGCAGAGCAATGAGCAGTTCTTC
-	-	TRBV20-1	TRBJ2-7	CSASMVARSEQYF	TGCAGTGCTAGTATGGTAGCGAGGTCCGAGCAGTACTTC
few	-	TRBV6-1	TRBJ2-2	CASRLNTGELFF	TGTGCCAGCAGGTTGAACACCGGGGAGCTGTTTTTT
-	-	TRBV7-6	TRBJ2-1	CASSSRVSSYNEQFF	TGTGCCAGCAGCTCCCGGGTCAGCTCCTACAATGAGCAGTTCTTC
-	TRBD1	TRBV5-1	TRBJ1-2	CASSLGDRNLYGYTF	TGCGCCAGCAGCTTGGGGGACAGAAATCTCTATGGCTACACCTTC
-	-	TRBV30	TRBJ1-6	CAWSGSFKDNSPLHF	TGTGCCTGGAGTGGTAGTTTTAAGGATAATTCACCCCTCCACTTT
-	-	TRBV11-1	TRBJ2-1	CASSLGTSAVRGNEQFF	TGTGCCAGCAGCTTAGGAACGTCTGCTGTGCGGGGTAATGAGCAGTTCTTC
-	-	TRBV20-1	TRBJ2-7	CSAGFQGTSYEQYF	TGCAGTGCCGGGTTCCAGGGTACCAGCTACGAGCAGTACTTC
-	-	TRBV7-6	TRBJ2-7	CASSGGGQPYEQYF	TGTGCCAGCAGCGGAGGTGGCCAGCCGTACGAGCAGTACTTC
-	TRBD1	TRBV6-5	TRBJ1-5	CASRDPGQGNQPQHF	TGTGCCAGCAGGGACCCGGGACAGGGAAACCAGCCCCAGCATTTT
-	TRBD1	TRBV9	TRBJ1-1	CASSVAPTGVTEAFF	TGTGCCAGCAGCGTAGCCCCGACAGGGGTCACTGAAGCTTTCTTT
-	TRBD1	TRBV28	TRBJ1-2	CASRPTTGVGYTF	TGTGCCAGCAGGCCAACTACAGGGGTTGGCTACACCTTC
-	-	TRBV13	TRBJ2-7	CASSLPAWEGEYEQYF	TGTGCCAGCAGCTTACCCGCTTGGGAGGGGGAATACGAGCAGTACTTC
-	-	TRBV28	TRBJ1-3	CASSPDGAGGNTIYF	TGTGCCAGCAGTCCCGACGGGGCGGGGGGAAACACCATATATTTT
-	TRBD1	TRBV15	TRBJ2-7	CATSRQPGTGGYYEQYF	TGTGCCACCAGCAGACAACCCGGGACAGGGGGGTATTACGAGCAGTACTTC
-	TRBD2	TRBV7-2	TRBJ2-6	CASSLVGLAGGSGANVLTF	TGTGCCAGCAGCTTAGTTGGACTAGCGGGAGGGTCTGGGGCCAACGTCCTGACTTTC
-	-	TRBV19	TRBJ1-4	CASSTRGEKLFF	TGTGCCAGTAGTACGAGGGGCGAAAAACTGTTTTTT
-	-	TRBV28	TRBJ1-5	CASSFGIQAGNQPQHF	TGTGCCAGCAGTTTTGGGATTCAGGCGGGCAATCAGCCCCAGCATTTT
few	-	TRBV6-5	TRBJ1-5	CASSPQGNQPQHF	TGTGCCAGCAGTCCACAGGGCAATCAGCCCCAGCATTTT
-	TRBD2	TRBV4-3	TRBJ2-2	CASSQQTSGGVGELFF	TGCGCCAGCAGCCAACAGACTAGCGGGGGCGTCGGGGAGCTGTTTTTT
-	-	TRBV5-1	TRBJ1-1	CASSLQGLTEAFF	TGCGCCAGCAGCTTACAGGGCCTCACTGAAGCTTTCTTT
-	-	TRBV6-2/TRBV6-3	TRBJ2-1	CASSYSSRGSSYNEQFF	TGTGCCAGCAGTTACTCGAGTCGGGGAAGCTCCTACAATGAGCAGTTCTTC
-	TRBD1	TRBV30	TRBJ1-6	CAWRGTGGNSPLHF	TGTGCCTGGAGGGGGACAGGGGGAAATTCACCCCTCCACTTT
-	-	TRBV29-1	TRBJ2-6	CRRGSGANVLTF	TGCAGACGGGGCTCTGGGGCCAACGTCCTGACTTTC
-	TRBD1	TRBV24-1	TRBJ2-5	CATSDLQGAETQYF	TGTGCCACCAGTGATTTGCAGGGGGCAGAGACCCAGTACTTC
-	TRBD1	TRBV16	TRBJ2-5	CASSRQGNLMGTQYF	TGTGCCAGCAGCCGACAGGGTAATCTGATGGGGACCCAGTACTTC
-	-	TRBV6-2/TRBV6-3	TRBJ1-4	CASSGSANEKLFF	TGTGCCAGCAGTGGATCGGCTAATGAAAAACTGTTTTTT
-	-	TRBV5-1	TRBJ2-2	CASSLAMGSTGELFF	TGCGCCAGCAGCTTGGCCATGGGTAGCACCGGGGAGCTGTTTTTT